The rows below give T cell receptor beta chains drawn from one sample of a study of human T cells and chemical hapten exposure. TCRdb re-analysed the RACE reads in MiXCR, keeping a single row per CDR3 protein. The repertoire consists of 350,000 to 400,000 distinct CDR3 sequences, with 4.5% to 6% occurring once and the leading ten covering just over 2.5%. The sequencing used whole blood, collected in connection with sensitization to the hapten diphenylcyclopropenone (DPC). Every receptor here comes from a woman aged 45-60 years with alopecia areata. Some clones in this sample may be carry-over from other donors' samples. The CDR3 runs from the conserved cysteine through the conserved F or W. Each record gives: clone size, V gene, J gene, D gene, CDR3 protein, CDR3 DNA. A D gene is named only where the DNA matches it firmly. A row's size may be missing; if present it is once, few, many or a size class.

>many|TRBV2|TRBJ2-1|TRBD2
CASSERTATSGREVEQFF
TGTGCCAGCAGTGAAAGAACTGCGACTAGCGGGAGGGAGGTGGAGCAGTTCTTC
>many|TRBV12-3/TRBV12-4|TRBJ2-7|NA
CASSLGTGFGEQYF
TGTGCCAGCAGTTTGGGGACGGGGTTCGGCGAGCAGTACTTC
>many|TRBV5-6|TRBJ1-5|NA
CASHPRVSNQPQHF
TGTGCCAGTCATCCCAGGGTTAGCAATCAGCCCCAGCATTTT
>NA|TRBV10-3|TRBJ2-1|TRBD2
CAISESTSAYNEQFF
TGTGCCATCAGTGAGTCCACTAGCGCATACAATGAGCAGTTCTTC
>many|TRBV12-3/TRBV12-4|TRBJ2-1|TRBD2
CASSFRSSGEDEQFF
TGTGCCAGCAGCTTTCGGAGTAGCGGGGAGGATGAGCAGTTCTTC
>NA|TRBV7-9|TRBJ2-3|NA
CASSGPGGLNRGTDTQYF
TGTGCCAGCAGCGGGCCGGGGGGCCTAAATCGTGGCACAGATACGCAGTATTTT
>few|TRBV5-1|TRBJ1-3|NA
CASSSRPATGNTIYF
TGCGCCAGCAGCTCGCGGCCGGCCACGGGAAACACCATATATTTT
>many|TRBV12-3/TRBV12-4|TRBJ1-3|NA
CASRSQRQGSGNTIYF
TGTGCCAGCAGAAGTCAGCGGCAGGGCTCTGGAAACACCATATATTTT
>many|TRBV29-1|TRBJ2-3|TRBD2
CSTGLAGSSTDTQYF
TGCAGCACGGGACTAGCGGGTTCTAGCACAGATACGCAGTATTTT
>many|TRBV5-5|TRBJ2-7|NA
CASSWGPSYEQYF
TGTGCCAGCAGCTGGGGGCCATCCTACGAGCAGTACTTC
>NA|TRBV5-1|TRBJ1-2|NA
CASSLEGTNYGYTF
TGCGCCAGCAGCTTGGAGGGAACCAACTATGGCTACACCTTC
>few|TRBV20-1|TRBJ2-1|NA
CSARGHNEQFF
TGCAGTGCTAGGGGCCACAATGAGCAGTTCTTC
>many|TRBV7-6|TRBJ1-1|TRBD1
CASSLPGQGEGLNTEAFF
TGTGCCAGCAGCCTGCCGGGACAGGGGGAAGGCCTGAACACTGAAGCTTTCTTT
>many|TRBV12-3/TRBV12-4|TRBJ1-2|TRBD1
CASSYKGALPGYTF
TGTGCCAGCAGTTATAAGGGGGCCCTACCTGGCTACACCTTC
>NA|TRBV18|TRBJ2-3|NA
CASSPFPDTDTQYF
TGTGCCAGCTCACCATTTCCGGACACAGATACGCAGTATTTT
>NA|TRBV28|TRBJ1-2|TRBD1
CASSNGTDRGYTF
TGTGCCAGCAGCAATGGGACAGACCGGGGCTACACCTTC
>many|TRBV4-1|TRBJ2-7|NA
CASSQERTDIYGEQYF
TGCGCCAGCAGCCAAGAGCGGACAGATATCTACGGGGAGCAGTACTTC
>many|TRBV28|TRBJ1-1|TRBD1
CAIKQGFRTEAFF
TGTGCCATCAAACAGGGGTTCAGAACTGAAGCTTTCTTT
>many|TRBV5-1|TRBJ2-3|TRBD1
CASSLEGTVTDTQYF
TGCGCCAGCAGCTTGGAGGGGACAGTCACAGATACGCAGTATTTT
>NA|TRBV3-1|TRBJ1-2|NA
CASSQDPAAPYGYTF
TGTGCCAGCAGCCAAGATCCCGCCGCACCCTATGGCTACACCTTC
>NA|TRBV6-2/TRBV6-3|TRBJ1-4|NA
CASSYLLNEKLFF
TGTGCCAGCAGTTATCTTCTTAATGAAAAACTGTTTTTT
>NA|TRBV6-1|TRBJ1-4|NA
CATGHTSDEKLFF
TGTGCTACCGGGCACACATCGGATGAAAAACTGTTTTTT